This TCR beta chain was identified during a study of regulatory T cells in long-lasting Graves disease. Study outcomes and limitations: Exclusively peripheral blood, rather than thyroid tissue, was studied.

Relying on iRepertoire HTBI primers and Arm-PCR of CDR3 regions, the team built TCR beta libraries. TCRdb processed the multiplex PCR reads anew with MiXCR; each CDR3 protein has one entry. The top ten clones hold roughly 46% of a sample with 500,000 to 800,000 distinct CDR3 sequences, around 30% of them seen once. Comments on this clonotype: The antigen is not known.

The time point denotes: persistent/refractory GD, antithyroid drugs over 5 years with positive TRAb. After RNA was extracted from PBMCs, the TCR library was made from it. A roughly 10-milliliter sample of peripheral blood was drawn into EDTA tubes. The specimen was peripheral blood mononuclear cells (PBMCs), collected when the disease was refractory, from a patient treated with antithyroid drugs. The origin of this receptor is a female donor with Graves disease.

CDR3 region: CASSETADNSPLHF. DNA for the CDR3: TGTGCCAGCAGTGAGACAGCAGATAATTCACCCCTCCACTTT. The chain is built from TRBV6-2 or TRBV6-3 and TRBJ1-6; D might be TRBD1 (5 bases). CDR3 length equals 14 residues. V lost 5 bases and J 5 bases, leaving 10 bases between the germline ends. CDR1 and CDR2 from the germline V gene are MNHEY and SVGEGT.